The present TCR beta chain was sequenced within a study of blood T cell repertoires in COVID-19. At the level of the study: In each case, the material was cDNA or gDNA derived from T cells, B-cell-depleted T cells, or PBMCs.

Only one count was recorded for this clone. The authors' processing: Quantification of nucleated cells was approximated via reference gene primer amplification. Using immunoSEQ multiplex PCR, the repertoire was profiled, and TCRdb retains in-frame clones only, with some absent. The V and J calls and clone size come from that table; D and trimming were worked out from the DNA. Among 130,000 or so clones, more than 80% were seen once, and the ten largest hold 4% to 5.5%. This TCR came from a man in his forties with acute or convalescent COVID-19. Sequences were obtained from peripheral blood.

The CDR3 coding sequence is TGCGCCAGCAGCTTGGACGGGTCCACTTCCAATCAGCCCCAGCATTTT. Translated: CASSLDGSTSNQPQHF. The chain has TRBV5-1 and TRBJ1-5, with D hard to call. The V and J ends lost 0 bases and 3 bases respectively, with 13 bases between them. The CDR3 runs 16 residues. Per the germline V gene, CDR1 is SGHRS and CDR2 is YFSETQ.